This T cell receptor beta chain originates from a study of vaccination effects on CD4 cells after COVID-19. Sequencing used immunoSEQ multiplex PCR; TCRdb keeps in-frame clones, though not all of them. The data show under 80,000 clones, roughly 76% seen once. Germline CDR1 is SGHTA and CDR2 is FQGTGA. The length of the CDR3 is 13 residues. V lost 1 base and J lost 6, with 6 bases in between. Of note for this clone: Antigen: not known.

ViraFEST used viral peptide pools to expand antigen-specific CD4+ T cells before sequencing. An approximately ten-day culture period preceded the isolation of CD4+ T cells. Participants were given two doses of BNT162b2 or mRNA-1273 vaccine. Half-medium exchanges with IL-2 medium took place on days 3 and 7. The sequence came from a human donor who received a COVID-19 vaccine. The rearrangement uses TRBV7-3 and TRBJ2-2, with no clear D. Source: CD4+ T cells from PBMCs cultured with HCoV-OC43 spike peptides, taken after COVID-19 vaccination. Subset meaning: HCoV-OC43 spike overlapping peptide pool stimulation. Here the CDR3 DNA reads TGTGCCAGCAGCTTAATAGGGTCCGGGGAGCTGTTTTTT. Amino acids: CASSLIGSGELFF.